This TCR beta chain was identified in a study of T cells in Graves' hyperthyroidism and ophthalmopathy (dated by TCRdb to between 2018 and 2020). As for the study more broadly: Peripheral blood was sampled at the time of initial diagnosis, prior to any treatment. To identify distinguishing TCR V-J signatures, a discovery cohort of 90 to 100 patients was used, comprising 40 to 45 with Graves' ophthalmopathy and around 60 with stable Graves' hyperthyroidism. Whether ophthalmopathy could be predicted prospectively was tested in an independent validation cohort made up of 18 to 20 hyperthyroidism patients plus 17 patients who later progressed to ophthalmopathy. The 85 to 100 discovery patients were divided at random into training and test sets in a 7:3 ratio. In addition, the study compared T-cell repertoires in thyroid tissue and in blood from roughly 6 Graves' hyperthyroidism patients. After blood sampling, hyperthyroidism patients were treated with methimazole at a starting dose of 30 mg daily, and ophthalmopathy patients were treated with high-dose intravenous methylprednisolone. The paper describes TCR Vbeta CDR3 sequencing of 120 to 150 peripheral blood samples, made up of 40 to 45 ophthalmopathy patients, over 70 hyperthyroidism patients and some 17 progressor patients. Broader findings and caveats from the paper: A 13 V-J signature model separated ophthalmopathy from stable hyperthyroidism, with around 88% sensitivity and roughly 81% specificity in cross-validation and 80%/75% in testing. In validation, the model predicted progression to ophthalmopathy with approximately 71% sensitivity and approximately 78% specificity, a median of 6.5 months before onset. Blood samples also contained most of the expanded thyroid clonotypes (frequency above 0.001), which suggests that blood repertoires may reflect thyroid immune responses. Sample size was not statistically predetermined, and blinding of investigators to group allocation was not performed.

Moderately to severely active disease, a Clinical Activity Score of at least 3, a NOSPECS grade of at least 4, and a duration under 3 months were present in ophthalmopathy patients. Any patient with an uncontrolled infection, another autoimmune disease, pregnancy or lactation was excluded. Clinical symptoms, serum thyroxine and TRAb, thyroid ultrasound, and orbital computed tomography formed the basis for the diagnoses. Ficoll-Paque density gradient centrifugation was used to isolate PBMCs from approximately 11 ml of fresh peripheral blood. Total RNA was extracted with Trizol reagent, and quality was checked on an Agilent 2100 Bioanalyzer. Counted from cysteine to phenylalanine, this CDR3 has 13 amino acids. Only the CDR3 region is kept as DNA, spanning 39 bases read in frame from base 1. The germline V gene (reference sequence) provides CDR1 SEHNR and CDR2 FQNEAQ. Trimming leaves V shorter by 6 bases and J shorter by 4 bases, with the junction holding 4 bases beyond the gene matches.

About this clonotype: What this receptor recognizes is not known. No much larger clonotype is one base removed from it; base qualities were not supplied.

The TCR beta CDR3 regions were amplified from RNA transcripts. The first round of RT-PCR for the TCR CDR3 was performed with the HTBI primer set and the Qiagen OneStep RT-PCR kit. A second multiplex PCR round built the libraries, followed by size selection and purification. Paired-end sequencing of the libraries was performed with 100 bp reads on an Illumina HiSeq2000. Concerning the study's data processing: SOAPnuke was used to process the raw data, throwing out any read that contained adapters or uncalled bases, had a mean Phred below 15, or lacked an exact constant-primer or identifier match. High-quality paired reads were merged with COPE v1.2.5, and unique nucleotide sequences were defined as clonotypes. MiTCR v1.1 was used to align clonotypes to the IMGT TRBV, TRBD and TRBJ reference segments. The analysis was restricted to V-J combinations with a frequency above 0.0001, which together covered about 99% of the repertoires. The TCS score was defined as the ratio of F50 (clonal expansion) to E x V (chaos), calculated using BLOSUM62-based TCRdist between CDR3 peptides within each V-J. Welch's t-statistics and random forest reduced 514 V-J features to roughly 13, which were used in a naive Bayes classifier (R e1071). TCRdb reprocessed the public reads (quality trimming at Q25 with fastp, clone calling with MiXCR) and kept in-frame beta chains. Each CDR3 protein appears once, grouped with its most common genes and DNA. The V and J calls and clone size come from TCRdb's table, not from the authors' own analysis. The sample has over 250,000 distinct CDR3 sequences on record, about 13% of them singletons. The ten largest clones add up to roughly 33% of the sample.

Sequenced sample: blood. This chain is built from TRBV7-9 and TRBJ2-3; 7 central bases correspond to TRBD1. This clonotype was obtained from a woman in her thirties or forties with Graves' ophthalmopathy. The DNA sequence is given as TGTGCCAGCAGTCTCACAGGGGCAGATACGCAGTATTTT. Translated, it gives CASSLTGADTQYF.